This T cell receptor (beta chain) originates from a study of neurological immune-mediated disorders. The study's findings and limits: HTLV-1-associated myelopathy displayed the greatest TCR clonal expansion, and multiple sclerosis exhibited the smallest, lower than that of healthy controls.

Trimming took off 6 bases at V and 1 base at J, with 7 bases between the two ends. Germline V gene lookup returns CDR1 MNHEY and CDR2 SVGEGT. The CDR3 covers 13 residues. Whenever a sequencing run was performed, it yielded over 190 million TCR-beta sequences from 15-18 subjects. MiXCR was run by TCRdb on the 5' RACE reads, yielding one entry per CDR3 protein. The table shows 18,000 or so distinct CDR3 sequences, with 12% to 15% occurring only once. With respect to this clonotype: The antigen remains unidentified.

Sequencing used CD4+ T cells from blood. This chain links TRBV6-2 or TRBV6-3 with TRBJ1-5; D gene uncertain. This clonotype was obtained from a woman aged 55-70 years with HTLV-1-associated myelopathy (HAM/TSP). The CDR3 loop is CASRSTSNQPQHF. DNA for the CDR3: TGTGCCAGCAGGTCCACCAGCAATCAGCCCCAGCATTTT.